This TCR beta chain was captured in a study of T cell repertoires in cytomegalovirus infection. Study-level findings and limits: CMV carriers having the relevant HLA were flagged by cumulative public TCR beta family frequency.

For this clonotype: Its specificity is not known.

One entry per CDR3 protein, called by TCRdb with MiXCR from the reads. The table shows 150,000 to 200,000 distinct CDR3 sequences, with roughly a fifth occurring only once. This clonotype was obtained from a human donor in good health (CMV status not recorded). Some clones in this sample may be carry-over from other donors' samples. Sequences were obtained from PBMCs.

CDR3 sequence reads: CASSEHSGQGLGTDTQYF. The CDR3 DNA reads TGTGCCAGCAGTGAGCACTCGGGACAGGGTTTGGGTACAGATACGCAGTATTTT. The chain recombines TRBV6-1 with TRBJ2-3; 9 bases map to TRBD1. The CDR3 totals 18 residues. Germline V gene sequence: CDR1 MNHNS, CDR2 SASEGT. J was trimmed by 3 bases and V by 3 bases; bases with no gene match: 13.